The 3 T cell receptor beta chains below come from one sample, sequenced in a study of cytomegalovirus exposure and HLA in healthy donors (TCRdb year 2017). The library came from the immunoSEQ multiplex PCR assay. For the multiplex PCR, a mixture combining 60 forward primers for TCR Vbeta segments and 13 reverse primers for TCR Jbeta segments was used. TCRdb mirrors the immuneACCESS table, restricted to in-frame sequences. Some clones are absent from its copies; in checked studies, under half trace to an unresolved V gene, and the reason for the others is unknown. The table for this sample lists some 200,000 clones; 82% of them were counted only once. Jointly, the top ten make up roughly 0.8% of the sample. What was sequenced was PBMCs. These receptors were collected from a young woman in good health and CMV-seronegative.

The J gene is TRBJ2-1, the V gene TRBV10-2; 11 bases agree with TRBD2. Looked up from germline, CDR1 is WSHSY and CDR2 is SAAADI. The CDR3 length is 15 residues. The V gene end was trimmed by 6 bases and the J gene end by 0 bases; junction bases not matched to a gene: 1. The CDR3 nucleotides read TGCGCCAGCAGGACTAGCGGGATCTCCTACAATGAGCAGTTCTTC. Protein sequence: CASRTSGISYNEQFF.

The CDR3 sequence: CASSPGTSGMRNEQFF. CDR3 bases: TGTGCCAGCAGCCCTGGGACTAGCGGGATGAGAAATGAGCAGTTCTTC. This chain joins TRBV7-3 and TRBJ2-1; 13 bases map to TRBD2. V lost 5 bases, J lost 7 bases, and 8 bases stayed unmatched. This CDR3 is built from 16 residues. CDR1 and CDR2 (germline): SGHTA, FQGTGA.

This rearrangement joins TRBV6-5 to TRBJ1-2, with D unresolved. Germline CDR1 reads MNHEY; CDR2 reads SVGAGI. CDR3 size: 15 residues. V lost 4 bases and J lost 8, with 20 bases in between. In DNA form, the CDR3 reads TGTGCCAGCAGTTCCTCTTCCCTCGGGTTCGCGGGCTACACCTTC. Protein sequence: CASSSSSLGFAGYTF.